This T cell receptor beta chain was identified in a study of blood T cell repertoires in COVID-19. The assay was immunoSEQ multiplex PCR, and TCRdb's table has in-frame clones only and misses some. The table lists about 260,000 clones, about 87% of them singletons. Seattle's cohort entered during active infection and was followed longitudinally. V was clipped by 2 bases and J by 7 bases; unmatched bases: 13. Germline loops: CDR1 SGHRS, CDR2 YFSETQ. The CDR3 length is 18 residues. This sequence was found in a woman in her sixties or seventies with COVID-19, enrolled during active disease. The rearrangement uses TRBV5-1 and TRBJ2-1; 12 positions match TRBD2. Material for sequencing was peripheral blood. The CDR3 region is CASSFFKTLAGGPNEQFF. The CDR3 region has the DNA TGCGCCAGCAGCTTCTTTAAGACCCTAGCGGGAGGGCCTAATGAGCAGTTCTTC.